This TCR beta chain originates from a study of graft-versus-host responses after intestinal transplantation. Study information: Every transplant recipient was induced with anti-thymocyte globulin, then maintained on tacrolimus and steroids for roughly 3 years.

Details on this clone: What it recognizes is unknown.

Notes on the study in general: Recipient bone marrow held GvH clones, some seen earlier in ileum or blood.

Using immunoSEQ multiplex PCR, the repertoire was profiled, and TCRdb retains in-frame clones only, with some absent. The table shows about 150,000 clones, with over 90% occurring only once. The CDR3 extends over 15 amino acids. Per germline, CDR1 LNHDA and CDR2 SQIVND (reference sequence). V shed 7 bases, J shed 0 bases, and the junction held 9 bases outside the gene matches. The sequencing used unstimulated CD4+ T cells sorted from spleen or lymph node cells, collected before intestinal transplant. The sequence was collected from a human donor who received an intestinal transplant. The V and J genes are TRBV19 and TRBJ2-7, with 7 positions matching TRBD1. CDR3 sequence (DNA): TGTGCCAGTACCTTGGGGACAGCTAACTCCTACGAGCAGTACTTC. As protein: CASTLGTANSYEQYF.